Listed below are T cell receptor beta chains from one sample, sequenced in a study of monozygotic twins with inflammatory bowel disease. TCRdb reprocessed the 5' RACE reads and reports one entry per CDR3 protein, with no DNA. Listed are under 200,000 distinct CDR3 sequences; over 2.5% falls within the top ten. What was sequenced was blood. The receptor source for this set is a human donor with ulcerative colitis or Crohn's disease, or a healthy co-twin of an affected twin (not recorded which). Each CDR3 is given with its conserved first and last residue.

v_gene	j_gene	CDR3aa
TRBV7-1	TRBJ1-3	CASSSSGTGNTIYF
TRBV7-3	TRBJ2-3	CASSLTAGGSIKTDTQYF
TRBV29-1	TRBJ1-5	CSVGDSNQPQHF
TRBV4-3	TRBJ2-1	CASSQDLLAGALSYNEQFF
TRBV20-1	TRBJ2-1	CSTLIGQGIDKEQFF
TRBV18	TRBJ2-1	CASSPMNEQFF
TRBV6-5	TRBJ2-7	CASQRGGYEQYF
TRBV5-1	TRBJ2-5	CASSPPQGREETQYF
TRBV5-6	TRBJ2-1	CDSSRIGPDYNEQFF
TRBV7-2	TRBJ2-5	CASSSTGPQETQYF
TRBV7-8	TRBJ2-1	CASSSPGLAGRYNEQFF
TRBV4-2	TRBJ2-7	CASSQGGGQEGYEQYF
TRBV19	TRBJ2-5	CASRLGGGPQETQYF
TRBV20-1	TRBJ1-1	CSARPLGGHENTEAFF
TRBV7-2	TRBJ1-1	CASSLQGVNTEAFF
TRBV10-3	TRBJ2-5	CAISENVAGQETQYF
TRBV3-1	TRBJ1-4	CASSRRDGNEKLFF
TRBV3-1	TRBJ1-1	CASSSWEGKVNTEAFF
TRBV27	TRBJ1-6	CASSLDGAYNSPLHF
TRBV6-1	TRBJ1-5	CASSETGGPYQPQHF
TRBV5-1	TRBJ1-1	CASSLSHPGTEAFF
TRBV9	TRBJ1-5	CASSVGGARNQPQHF
TRBV25-1	TRBJ1-2	CASSRPPPQGGYTF
TRBV4-2	TRBJ2-7	CASSQEKAGLGEQYF
TRBV6-5	TRBJ2-1	CASSSSGRWYNEQFF
TRBV6-5	TRBJ1-2	CASSYLAGYYGYTF
TRBV24-1	TRBJ1-2	CATSDLGRSYGYTF
TRBV4-2	TRBJ1-2	CASSRGGQGDYGYTF
TRBV7-8	TRBJ2-1	CASLERGAPGWFF
TRBV25-1	TRBJ2-2	CASSAHGQGATGELFF
TRBV29-1	TRBJ1-1	CSVDLPLETVNTEAFF
TRBV7-9	TRBJ1-1	CASSLAPGSPNTEAFF
TRBV5-1	TRBJ2-1	CASSLPLLAGGASSYNDQFF
TRBV7-9	TRBJ2-7	CASSYGPAGTDEQYF
TRBV20-1	TRBJ2-1	CSASLYPEQFF
TRBV7-2	TRBJ2-1	CVSSLFRLAGGYNEQFF
TRBV7-8	TRBJ1-2	CASSLVAGFSLQANYGYTF